This paragraph reports one TCR beta chain. Its specificity is not known. This entry belongs to a study of T cells in localized non-small cell lung cancer. Study observations and caveats: Uninvolved adjacent lung showed higher T cell clonality than tumor. A median of around 57 clones ranked among the top 100 in tumor appeared in adjacent lung.

Only in-frame clones appear in the TCRdb table, and some are missing; sequencing was by immunoSEQ multiplex PCR. Of 20,000 to 30,000 clones listed, roughly 90% are singletons. V gave up 3 bases and J gave up 6 bases, with 17 bases separating them. In germline, CDR1 is SEHNR, CDR2 FQNEAQ (reference sequence). CDR3 size: 16 residues. The material sequenced was peripheral blood, taken before any cancer treatment. The rearrangement links TRBV7-9 to TRBJ1-4, with a possible D match to TRBD1 (5 bases). This TCR came from a woman aged 40-75 years with stage I lung adenocarcinoma. The CDR3 bases are TGTGCCAGCAGCTTCAGTTTGGGGGGTCGGGATGAAAAACTGTTTTTT. Amino acid sequence: CASSFSLGGRDEKLFF.